The 21 T cell receptor beta chains below were found in one sample sequenced in a study of T cell responses to AZD1222 COVID-19 vaccine. TCRdb's copy holds only in-frame clones and misses some; the assay was immunoSEQ multiplex PCR. Of more than 55,000 clones listed, 70% to 80% are singletons. Here the sequenced sample was peripheral blood, taken 28 days after the second AZD1222 dose. These receptors all stem from an adult who received the AZD1222 COVID-19 vaccine.

This clone was observed a handful of times. This sequence joins TRBV6-5 and TRBJ2-7, with D perhaps matching TRBD1 (6 bases). The V end lost 2 bases, the J end lost 3 bases, and 11 bases lay between the germline ends. This CDR3 comprises 14 residues. Looked up from germline, CDR1 is MNHEY and CDR2 is SVGAGI. The CDR3: CASSYGTGNYEQYF. DNA of the CDR3: TGTGCCAGCAGTTACGGTACAGGGAACTACGAGCAGTACTTC.

V is TRBV5-6 and J is TRBJ2-5, with D unresolved. Germline assignment: CDR1 SGHDT and CDR2 YYEEEE. The CDR3 contains 15 residues. The ends were cut back, 4 bases at V and 0 bases at J, with 13 bases in the middle. The DNA for the CDR3 is TGTGCCAGCAGCCTATGGTATCTGCACCAAGAGACCCAGTACTTC. Translated: CASSLWYLHQETQYF.

The chain employs TRBV7-6 and TRBJ1-6, with D perhaps TRBD1 (5 bases). From germline, CDR1 is SGHVS and CDR2 FNYEAQ. Between the trimmed V and J ends, which lost 6 bases and 0 bases, there was a span of 18 bases. The CDR3 is 18 amino acids. CDR3 amino acids: CASSHMGGGSSYNSPLHF. The CDR3 nucleotides read TGTGCCAGCAGTCATATGGGGGGTGGTAGCTCCTATAATTCACCCCTCCACTTT.

J is TRBJ1-1 and V is TRBV12-3 or TRBV12-4; D is uncertain. This CDR3 spans 12 amino acids. V was shortened by 1 base and J by 10 bases, with 10 bases between the two germline ends. In DNA, the CDR3 is TGTGCCAGCAGTTTAGTCTCCGGCGGAGCTTTCTTT. Translated, it gives CASSLVSGGAFF.

The rearrangement links TRBV12-5 to TRBJ1-1; a possible D gene is TRBD1 (6 bases). The V gene lost 3 bases and the J gene lost 1 base, with 12 bases spanning the gap. This CDR3 has 15 residues. CDR1 and CDR2 (germline): LGHNT, FRNRAP. The CDR3 DNA reads as TGTGCTAGTGGTTTAGGGGGAGGGGAGAACACTGAAGCTTTCTTT. Protein: CASGLGGGENTEAFF.

This clone has only a few counts. The chain joins TRBV6-5 to TRBJ1-5; D not certain. The CDR3 is 14 amino acids. The V end lost 6 bases, the J end lost 2 bases, and 11 bases lay between the germline ends. Germline V gene lookup returns CDR1 MNHEY and CDR2 SVGAGI. The CDR3 DNA is TGTGCCAGCAGACTTGACTGGGGCAATCAGCCCCAGCATTTT. It yields the protein CASRLDWGNQPQHF.

The genes are TRBV15 and TRBJ2-7; possible D gene TRBD2, 6 bases. CDR3 length: 16 residues. Germline values: CDR1 LNHNV, CDR2 YYDKDF (reference sequence). V lost 0 bases to trimming and J lost 0 bases, with 12 bases between them. This chain's CDR3 is CATSREGGGPSYEQYF. In DNA, the CDR3 is TGTGCCACCAGCAGAGAAGGAGGAGGGCCCTCCTACGAGCAGTACTTC.

The rearrangement joins TRBV4-3 to TRBJ2-3, with D perhaps TRBD1 or TRBD2 (5 bases each). V was cut by 0 bases and J by 2 bases, with 21 bases left in between. This CDR3 is 19 amino acids long. The V gene's germline CDR1 is LGHNA and CDR2 YSLEER. In DNA, the CDR3 is TGCGCCAGCAGCCAAGATCTGTCAGGGCGGGCGGGCGTCACAGATACGCAGTATTTT. Its translation: CASSQDLSGRAGVTDTQYF.

This clone appeared a single time. The chain has TRBV4-3 and TRBJ1-1; D possibly corresponds to TRBD1 (6 bases). Germline CDR1 is LGHNA and CDR2 is YSLEER. The CDR3 has 14 amino acids. Trimming shortened V by 2 bases and J by 0 bases, and 7 bases separated the two germline ends. The CDR3 sequence is CASSQQGMNTEAFF. The CDR3 nucleotides are TGCGCCAGCAGCCAACAGGGGATGAACACTGAAGCTTTCTTT.

The chain uses TRBV6-5 and TRBJ1-2, with a weak D call TRBD1 (5 bases). The CDR3 totals 14 residues. Trimming took 2 bases from V and 2 from J, leaving 9 bases between them. Germline loops: CDR1 MNHEY, CDR2 SVGAGI. This CDR3 is CASSYGGPNYGYTF. DNA for the CDR3: TGTGCCAGCAGTTACGGGGGACCGAACTATGGCTACACCTTC.

This chain connects TRBV11-2 to TRBJ2-7; a possible D gene is TRBD1 (7 bases). Germline CDR1 and CDR2: SGHAT and FQNNGV. The CDR3 extends over 12 amino acids. For the CDR3, the DNA is TGTGCGGGGGGCAGGGGGGCCTACGAGCAGTACTTC. This sequence encodes CAGGRGAYEQYF.

CDR3 in amino acids: CASSYPGTDGRPQHF. DNA of the CDR3: TGTGCCAGTAGTTATCCCGGGACGGATGGACGGCCCCAGCATTTT. The genes are TRBV19 and TRBJ1-5; TRBD1 is a possible D gene (5 bases). The CDR3 contains 15 residues. The germline V gene has CDR1 LNHDA and CDR2 SQIVND (reference sequence). The ends were cut back, 5 bases at V and 9 bases at J, with 20 bases in the middle.

This clone came up once. The chain carries TRBV4-2 and TRBJ2-7, with D maybe TRBD2 (5 bases). Germline V CDR1 and CDR2: LGHNA, YNFKEQ. Trimming took off 0 bases at V and 3 bases at J, with 9 bases between the two ends. The CDR3 spans 14 residues. The CDR3 here is CASSQEFGDYEQYF. Here the CDR3 DNA reads TGTGCCAGCAGCCAAGAATTCGGGGACTACGAGCAGTACTTC.

This clone has more than one count but fewer than ten. V gene TRBV20-1 combines with J gene TRBJ1-5; TRBD1 agrees at 7 bases. The CDR3 is made up of 15 amino acids. J gave up 3 bases and V 3 bases, and 8 bases lay outside the gene matches. Germline CDR1 and CDR2: DFQATT and SNEGSKA (reference sequence). CDR3 residues: CSASIADRTNQPQHF. The DNA for the CDR3 is TGCAGTGCTAGTATCGCGGACAGGACCAATCAGCCCCAGCATTTT.

The rearrangement links TRBV10-3 to TRBJ1-6; possibly TRBD1 for D (6 bases). The germline V and J ends were trimmed by 6 bases and 6 bases, with 15 bases remaining between them. Germline CDR1 ENHRY, CDR2 SYGVKD. The length of the CDR3 is 15 residues. The CDR3 DNA follows: TGTGCCATCAGGGATGGGGGGGCGCCTAATTCACCCCTCCACTTT. This codes for CAIRDGGAPNSPLHF.

V is TRBV6-5 and J is TRBJ1-5, with D uncertain. The CDR3 is made up of 15 amino acids. Per germline, CDR1 MNHEY and CDR2 SVGAGI. Trimming took 2 bases from V and 0 from J, leaving 8 bases between them. For the CDR3, the DNA is TGTGCCAGCAGTTACGATGGCAATAGCAATCAGCCCCAGCATTTT. Amino acid sequence: CASSYDGNSNQPQHF.

There are a few counts of this clone. J is TRBJ2-2 and V is TRBV2; 7 positions match TRBD1. V dropped 6 bases and J dropped 7; count of bases not matched to a gene: 5. CDR1 and CDR2 from the germline V gene are SNHLY and FYNNEI. CDR3 size: 13 residues. CDR3 region: CASRGTAGGELFF. The CDR3 coding sequence is TGTGCCAGCAGGGGGACAGCCGGCGGGGAGCTGTTTTTT.

This chain links TRBV7-8 with TRBJ2-7; D may be TRBD2 (6 bases). Germline lookup yields CDR1 SGHVS and CDR2 FQNEAQ. This CDR3 is 13 amino acids long. V was cut by 0 bases and J by 4 bases, with 7 bases left in between. The CDR3 DNA reads TGTGCCAGCAGCTTAGCGGCGGGGTACGAGCAGTACTTC. Residues: CASSLAAGYEQYF.

The chain couples TRBV9 to TRBJ2-7; the match to TRBD1 covers 11 bases. The V and J ends lost 2 bases and 3 bases, in that order; junction bases with no gene match: 7. This CDR3 contains 16 residues. CDR1 is SGDLS and CDR2 is YYNGEE in the germline V gene. For the CDR3, the DNA is TGTGCCAGCAGCGTCCTCGGACAGGGGGCAATCTACGAGCAGTACTTC. Encoded protein: CASSVLGQGAIYEQYF. The full variable domain, completed using reference TRBV9 and TRBJ2-7, is DSGVTQTPKHLITATGQRVTLRCSPRSGDLSVYWYQQSLDQGLQFLIQYYNGEERAKGNILERFSAQQFPDLHSELNLSSLELGDSALYFCASSVLGQGAIYEQYFGPGTRLTVT.

This clone was found a few times. The chain uses TRBV6-5 and TRBJ1-5; D is unclear. The CDR3 is made up of 14 amino acids. CDR1 and CDR2 from the germline V gene are MNHEY and SVGAGI. V lost 4 bases and J lost 6, with 13 bases in between. This chain's CDR3 is CASSFTELGQPQHF. CDR3 DNA: TGTGCCAGCAGTTTCACGGAGCTCGGTCAGCCCCAGCATTTT.

V and J are TRBV5-6 and TRBJ1-2, with D possibly being TRBD1 (5 bases). The V end lost 0 bases, the J end lost 4 bases, and 13 bases lay between the germline ends. Germline V gene sequence: CDR1 SGHDT, CDR2 YYEEEE. The CDR3 has 15 residues. CDR3 sequence: CASSLAGTETYGYTF. The CDR3 DNA reads as TGTGCCAGCAGCTTGGCCGGGACCGAGACCTATGGCTACACCTTC.